There are a few counts of the clone carrying this T cell receptor beta chain. Its matching antigen is unknown. This entry comes from a study of response to subunit inactivated influenza vaccine. Study-wide findings and caveats: Researchers suggested that each seasonal influenza vaccination recruits few new T cells.

The CDR3 has 18 residues. TCRdb independently ran MiXCR on the RT-PCR reads; one entry per CDR3 protein. The table has around 790,000 distinct CDR3 sequences, about 20% seen once. This specimen was PBMCs from blood, taken roughly 5 days after vaccination. The clonotype originates from a man between 50 and 59 years old who received an inactivated influenza vaccine. The rearrangement joins TRBV12-1 to TRBJ2-5; whether TRBD2, the table's D call, matches the DNA was not checked. TRBV12-1 is termed a pseudogene. The CDR3 DNA reads as TGTGCCAGCAGCTTTAGACACCGGACTAGCGGGAGACGAGAGACCCAGTACTTC. Its translation is CASSFRHRTSGRRETQYF.